The rows below give T cell receptor beta chains drawn from one sample of a study of blood T cell repertoires in COVID-19. Generated by immunoSEQ multiplex PCR, the TCRdb table keeps only in-frame clones and is missing some. There are about 480,000 clones in the sample; 85% to 90% occur only once, and roughly 8% lies in the top ten. The specimen was peripheral blood. The receptors were gathered from a woman between 50 and 59 years old with COVID-19, enrolled during active disease. CDR3s include the opening cysteine and the closing phenylalanine or tryptophan. A D gene is named only where the DNA matches it firmly. Size tells how often a clone was seen (once, few, many) or the class of an expanded clone, and some rows leave it out.

clone_size	v_call	j_call	d_call	cdr3_nt	cdr3_aa
.	TRBV5-4	TRBJ2-7	TRBD2	TGTGCCAGCAGCTTGGGGTCCGGGGCCGGGAGGAAGTACTTC	CASSLGSGAGRKYF
.	TRBV5-4	TRBJ2-7	.	TGTGCCAGCAGCTTGGTTGGGAGAGAGCAGTACTTC	CASSLVGREQYF
.	TRBV27	TRBJ1-1	.	TGTGCCAGCAGTTTATTGAGTTTGAACACTGAAGCTTTCTTT	CASSLLSLNTEAFF
.	TRBV11-2	TRBJ2-6	.	TGTGCCAGCAGCTTAGTTACCTGGGGGGCTGGGGCCAACGTCCTGACTTTC	CASSLVTWGAGANVLTF
.	TRBV5-1	TRBJ1-4	.	TGCGCCAGCAGCTTGGCCGGGGGATACGAAAAACTGTTTTTT	CASSLAGGYEKLFF
.	TRBV30	TRBJ2-7	TRBD1	TGTGCCTGGAGCGCAGCCCCCTCAGGGGGCTTCTACGAGCAGTACTTC	CAWSAAPSGGFYEQYF
.	TRBV2	TRBJ1-1	.	TGTGCCAGCATGCGGGAAACGAACACTGAAGCTTTCTTT	CASMRETNTEAFF
.	TRBV2	TRBJ1-1	TRBD1	TGTGCCAGCAGTGCAGGGGGCATGGACACTGAAGCTTTCTTT	CASSAGGMDTEAFF
.	TRBV5-1	TRBJ1-4	TRBD1	TGCGCCAGCAGCTCCGACAGGGCGGGAGAAAAACTGTTTTTT	CASSSDRAGEKLFF
.	TRBV9	TRBJ2-2	TRBD1	TGTGCCAGCAGCGAGGACAGGCGCCCAAACACCGGGGAGCTGTTTTTT	CASSEDRRPNTGELFF
.	TRBV10-3	TRBJ1-1	.	TGTGCCACAATCCCCAGGGCTTCGAACACTGAAGCTTTCTTT	CATIPRASNTEAFF
.	TRBV11-2	TRBJ1-2	.	TGTGCCAGCAGCCCTAGTGAGGGATCTCCCCTTGGCTACACCTTC	CASSPSEGSPLGYTF
.	TRBV19	TRBJ2-3	TRBD2	TGTGCCAGTAGTATAGGCTACGGGGGGGGGAATACGCAGTATTTT	CASSIGYGGGNTQYF
.	TRBV10-3	TRBJ2-2	TRBD1	TGTGCCATCAGTGATACAGGGGGTAACACCGGGGAGCTGTTTTTT	CAISDTGGNTGELFF
.	TRBV4-1	TRBJ2-1	.	TGCGCCAGCAGCCTTCGCAGTGACACCCCCAATGAGCAGTTCTTC	CASSLRSDTPNEQFF
.	TRBV10-2	TRBJ1-4	TRBD1	TGCGCCAGCAGCGCTAGGACAGGGTTACGAGAAAAACTGTTTTTT	CASSARTGLREKLFF
once	TRBV5-1	TRBJ1-3	.	TGCGCCAGCAGCTTGAACGGGGATGGAAACACCATATATTTT	CASSLNGDGNTIYF
.	TRBV7-9	TRBJ1-5	TRBD1	TGTGCCAGCAGCGTCACAGGGGGTCAGCCCCAGCATTTT	CASSVTGGQPQHF
.	TRBV10-1	TRBJ2-3	.	TGCGCCAGCTCCCAGAGGGCGTGGGGAAGTACGCAGTATTTT	CASSQRAWGSTQYF
.	TRBV30	TRBJ2-7	.	TGTGCCTGGGGGTCTGGAGCCTCCTACGAGCAGTACTTC	CAWGSGASYEQYF
.	TRBV6-5	TRBJ1-6	.	TGTGCCAGCAGTTACTCGCAACAGAATTCACCCCTCCACTTT	CASSYSQQNSPLHF
.	TRBV7-7	TRBJ2-5	TRBD2	TGTGCCAGCAGCCCGGGACTAGCGGGGGGGCAAGAGACCCAGTACTTC	CASSPGLAGGQETQYF
.	TRBV30	TRBJ1-1	.	TGTGCCTGGAGTAGCACGAACACTGAAGCTTTCTTT	CAWSSTNTEAFF
.	TRBV5-1	TRBJ1-1	.	TGCGCCAGCAGCCCTCACGGGGAGAACACTGAAGCTTTCTTT	CASSPHGENTEAFF
.	TRBV3-1/TRBV3-2	TRBJ2-2	TRBD2	TGTGCCAGCAGCCAAGTACTAGCGGGGGTCCCTTTGAACACCGGGGAGCTGTTTTTT	CASSQVLAGVPLNTGELFF
.	TRBV15	TRBJ1-2	.	TGTGCCACCAGCAGAGATCTGAGGGAAGGCTACACCTTC	CATSRDLREGYTF
.	TRBV19	TRBJ1-1	.	TGTGCCAGTAGTATGATGTTTTCGTCATCAGGGGACACTGAAGCTTTCTTT	CASSMMFSSSGDTEAFF
.	TRBV6-6	TRBJ1-1	.	TGTGCCAGCTTAGCACAGGGTGGGTTTGAAGCTTTCTTT	CASLAQGGFEAFF
.	TRBV5-6	TRBJ2-2	.	TGTGCCAGCAGCTTGGGGCAGGGTTTCGGGGAGCTGTTTTTT	CASSLGQGFGELFF
.	TRBV9	TRBJ2-2	.	TGTGCCAGCAGCGCCCGCGGGGGCAAGGGCACCGGGGAGCTGTTTTTT	CASSARGGKGTGELFF
.	TRBV2	TRBJ1-1	.	TGTGCCAGCTCTCGCACGGGAGGAGTGAACACTGAAGCTTTCTTT	CASSRTGGVNTEAFF
.	TRBV3-1/TRBV3-2	TRBJ1-2	.	TGTGCCAGCAGCTCCGGTGGCTATGGCTACACCTTC	CASSSGGYGYTF
.	TRBV3-1/TRBV3-2	TRBJ1-1	.	TGTGCCAGCAGCCCTCTTCAGGGATTGAACACTGAAGCTTTCTTT	CASSPLQGLNTEAFF
.	TRBV6-5	TRBJ1-5	.	TGTGCCAGCAGTCAGAATCAGCCCCAGCATTTT	CASSQNQPQHF
.	TRBV13	TRBJ1-2	.	TGTGCCAGCAGCTTAGTAGCAGGGGGCTACACCTTC	CASSLVAGGYTF
.	TRBV14	TRBJ2-7	.	TGTGCCAGCAGCCAAGAGCGTCGTATATTGCCCTACGAGCAGTACTTC	CASSQERRILPYEQYF
.	TRBV12-3/TRBV12-4	TRBJ2-1	TRBD2	TGTGCCGGGCGATCACTAGCGGGGGAGGAGTTCTTC	CAGRSLAGEEFF
.	TRBV5-4	TRBJ1-5	.	TGTGCCAGCAGCTCAGGGGTAGATCAGCCCCAGCATTTT	CASSSGVDQPQHF
.	TRBV4-1	TRBJ1-1	.	TGCGCCAGCAGCCACATCTCACGGGCTGAAGCTTTCTTT	CASSHISRAEAFF
.	TRBV5-6	TRBJ2-7	.	TGTGCCAGCAGCACGGAGAGATATTACGAGCAGTACTTC	CASSTERYYEQYF
once	TRBV19	TRBJ1-4	.	TGTGCCAGTAGTGGAGGACAGCTTTTCTCAACTAATGAAAAACTGTTTTTT	CASSGGQLFSTNEKLFF
.	TRBV6-1	TRBJ2-2	.	TGTGCCAGCAGTGAAGCACGAGAGACAGCGAACACCGGGGAGCTGTTTTTT	CASSEARETANTGELFF
.	TRBV6-5	TRBJ1-5	TRBD1	TGTGCCAGCACCTGGACAGGGTACAATCAGCCCCAGCATTTT	CASTWTGYNQPQHF
.	TRBV9	TRBJ1-1	.	TGTGCCAGCAGCGTAGAGGGGGTGAGTGAAGCTTTCTTT	CASSVEGVSEAFF
.	TRBV6-5	TRBJ1-5	.	TGTGCCAGCCGTAGAGGGGAGGGTAATCAGCCCCAGCATTTT	CASRRGEGNQPQHF
.	TRBV13	TRBJ2-1	.	TGTGCCAGCAGCCCGGACAGAGGATACAATGAGCAGTTCTTC	CASSPDRGYNEQFF
once	TRBV7-9	TRBJ1-1	.	TGTGCCAGCAGGGTCTACGTGGGGGCCCGGGACACTGAAGCTTTCTTT	CASRVYVGARDTEAFF
.	TRBV20-1	TRBJ1-2	.	TGCAGTGCTAATTACGGGGTTGGCTACACCTTC	CSANYGVGYTF
.	TRBV28	TRBJ1-2	.	TGTGCTGGGGGGGGCCGGCCTACTGATGAGGGCTACACCTTC	CAGGGRPTDEGYTF
.	TRBV9	TRBJ2-2	.	TGTGCCAGCAGGAGGGGCGGGGAATCCGGGGAGCTGTTTTTT	CASRRGGESGELFF
.	TRBV27	TRBJ2-1	TRBD2	TGTGCCAGCGGGGGGGGAGGCAATGAGCAGTTCTTC	CASGGGGNEQFF
.	TRBV12-5	TRBJ2-5	TRBD1	TGTGCTAGTGGTTCGCGGACAGGGGTAGAGACCCAGTACTTC	CASGSRTGVETQYF
.	TRBV6-1	TRBJ1-5	.	TGTGCCAGCAGCGAAGGGGCAGGCCCCCATCAGCCCCAGCATTTT	CASSEGAGPHQPQHF
.	TRBV7-9	TRBJ2-7	TRBD2	TGTGCCAGCAGCCGGGTCATCGGGGGGACTACATTCTACGAGCAGTACTTC	CASSRVIGGTTFYEQYF
.	TRBV6-6	TRBJ2-7	TRBD2	TGTGCCAGCCTTTACGGAGCGGGGGGCTCCTACGAGCAGTACTTC	CASLYGAGGSYEQYF